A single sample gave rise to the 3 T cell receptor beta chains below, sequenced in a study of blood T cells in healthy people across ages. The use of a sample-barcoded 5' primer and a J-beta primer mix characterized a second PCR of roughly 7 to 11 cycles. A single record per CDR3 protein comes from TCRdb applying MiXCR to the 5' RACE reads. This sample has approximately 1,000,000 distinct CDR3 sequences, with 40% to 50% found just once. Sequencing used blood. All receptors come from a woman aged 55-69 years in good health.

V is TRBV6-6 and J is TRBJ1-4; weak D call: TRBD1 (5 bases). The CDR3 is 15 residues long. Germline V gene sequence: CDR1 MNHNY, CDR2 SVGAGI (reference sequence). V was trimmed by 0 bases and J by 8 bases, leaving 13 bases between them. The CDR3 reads CASSYSGTLGEKLFF. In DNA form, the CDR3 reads TGTGCCAGCAGTTACTCTGGGACGCTCGGAGAAAAACTGTTTTTT.

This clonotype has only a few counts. The DNA of the CDR3 is TGTGCCAGCAGCCAGACAATTAGCACAGATACGCAGTATTTT. Protein sequence: CASSQTISTDTQYF. The chain employs TRBV7-9 and TRBJ2-3; D not resolved. The CDR3 consists of 14 residues. The V gene lost 5 bases and the J gene lost 0 bases, with 9 bases spanning the gap. CDR1 and CDR2 from the germline V gene are SEHNR and FQNEAQ (reference sequence).

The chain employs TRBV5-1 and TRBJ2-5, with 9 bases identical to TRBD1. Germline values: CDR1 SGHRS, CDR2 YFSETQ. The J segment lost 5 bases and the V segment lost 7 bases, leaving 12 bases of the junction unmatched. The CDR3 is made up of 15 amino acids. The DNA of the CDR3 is TGCGCCAGCGGCTCGGGACAGGGCTGGGCGGAGACCCAGTACTTC. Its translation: CASGSGQGWAETQYF.